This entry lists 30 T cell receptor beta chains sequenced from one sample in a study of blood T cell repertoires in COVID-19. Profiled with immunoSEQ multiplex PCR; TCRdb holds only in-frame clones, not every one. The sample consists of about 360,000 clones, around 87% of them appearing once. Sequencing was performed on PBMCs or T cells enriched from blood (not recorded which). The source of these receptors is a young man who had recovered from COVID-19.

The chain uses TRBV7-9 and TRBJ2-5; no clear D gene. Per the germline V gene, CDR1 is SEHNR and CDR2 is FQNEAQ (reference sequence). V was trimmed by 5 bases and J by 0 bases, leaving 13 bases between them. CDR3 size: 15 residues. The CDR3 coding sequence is TGTGCCAGCAGCCAACCTCTAGACTACCAAGAGACCCAGTACTTC. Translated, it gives CASSQPLDYQETQYF.

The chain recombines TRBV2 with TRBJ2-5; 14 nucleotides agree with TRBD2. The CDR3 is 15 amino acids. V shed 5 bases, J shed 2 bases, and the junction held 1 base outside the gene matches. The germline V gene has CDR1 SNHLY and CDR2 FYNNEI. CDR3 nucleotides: TGTGCCAGCAGTAGACTAGCGGGGGGGCAAGAGACCCAGTACTTC. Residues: CASSRLAGGQETQYF. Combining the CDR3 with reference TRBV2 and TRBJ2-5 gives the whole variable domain EPEVTQTPSHQVTQMGQEVILRCVPISNHLYFYWYRQILGQKVEFLVSFYNNEISEKSEIFDDQFSVERPDGSNFTLKIRSTKLEDSAMYFCASSRLAGGQETQYFGPGTRLLVL.

The CDR3 DNA reads TGTGCCTGGAGCGTTAGCGGGGGAACAGATACGCAGTATTTT. Its protein product is CAWSVSGGTDTQYF. The chain couples TRBV30 to TRBJ2-3, with 9 bases matching TRBD2. The CDR3 is 14 amino acids. V lost 3 bases, J lost 3 bases, and 4 bases stayed unmatched. Germline V gene lookup returns CDR1 GTSNPN and CDR2 SVGIG (reference sequence).

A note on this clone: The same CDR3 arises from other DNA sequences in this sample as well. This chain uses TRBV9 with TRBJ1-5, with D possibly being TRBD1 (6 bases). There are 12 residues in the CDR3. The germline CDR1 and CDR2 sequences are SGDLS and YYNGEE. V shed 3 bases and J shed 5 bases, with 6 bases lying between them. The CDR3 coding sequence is TGTGCCAGCAGCGCAGGGGATCAGCCCCAGCATTTT. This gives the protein CASSAGDQPQHF. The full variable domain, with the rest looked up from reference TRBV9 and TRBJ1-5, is DSGVTQTPKHLITATGQRVTLRCSPRSGDLSVYWYQQSLDQGLQFLIQYYNGEERAKGNILERFSAQQFPDLHSELNLSSLELGDSALYFCASSAGDQPQHFGDGTRLSIL.

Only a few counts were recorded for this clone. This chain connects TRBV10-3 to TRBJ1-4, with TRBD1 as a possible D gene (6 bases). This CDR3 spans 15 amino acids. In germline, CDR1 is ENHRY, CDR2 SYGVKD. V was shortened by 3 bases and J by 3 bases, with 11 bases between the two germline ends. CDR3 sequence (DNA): TGTGCCATCAGTGATGTGGGGGCTTCTAATGAAAAACTGTTTTTT. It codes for CAISDVGASNEKLFF.

The CDR3 DNA sequence: TGTGCCAGCAGCTTGGAAGGGACAGTCACTGAAGCTTTCTTT. Residues: CASSLEGTVTEAFF. The chain links TRBV7-3 to TRBJ1-1; 7 positions agree with TRBD1. This CDR3 has 14 amino acids. The trim removed 3 bases at V and 4 bases at J, leaving 5 bases unmatched. Germline CDR1 and CDR2: SGHTA and FQGTGA.

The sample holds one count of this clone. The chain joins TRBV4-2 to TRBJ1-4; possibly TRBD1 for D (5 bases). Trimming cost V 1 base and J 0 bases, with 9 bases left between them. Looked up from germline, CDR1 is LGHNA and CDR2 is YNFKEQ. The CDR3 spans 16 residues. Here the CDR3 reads CASSQGQSATNEKLFF. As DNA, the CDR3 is TGTGCCAGCAGCCAAGGACAGTCTGCAACTAATGAAAAACTGTTTTTT.

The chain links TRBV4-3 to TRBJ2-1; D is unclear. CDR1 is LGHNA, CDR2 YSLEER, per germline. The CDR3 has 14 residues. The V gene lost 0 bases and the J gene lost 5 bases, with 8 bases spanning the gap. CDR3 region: CASSQDILNNEQFF. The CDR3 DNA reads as TGCGCCAGCAGCCAAGACATCCTAAACAATGAGCAGTTCTTC.

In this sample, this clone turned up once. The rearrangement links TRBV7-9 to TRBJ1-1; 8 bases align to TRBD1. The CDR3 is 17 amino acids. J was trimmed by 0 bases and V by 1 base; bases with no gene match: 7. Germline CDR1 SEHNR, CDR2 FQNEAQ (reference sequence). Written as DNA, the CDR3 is TGTGCCAGCAGCTTAGTAGGGACAGGAAAGATGAACACTGAAGCTTTCTTT. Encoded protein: CASSLVGTGKMNTEAFF.

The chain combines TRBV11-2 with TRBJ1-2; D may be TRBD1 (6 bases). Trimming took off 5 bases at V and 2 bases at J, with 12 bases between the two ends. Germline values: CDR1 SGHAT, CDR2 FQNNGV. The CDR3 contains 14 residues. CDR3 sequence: CASSTKQGNYGYTF. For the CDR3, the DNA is TGTGCCAGCAGCACCAAACAGGGCAACTATGGCTACACCTTC.

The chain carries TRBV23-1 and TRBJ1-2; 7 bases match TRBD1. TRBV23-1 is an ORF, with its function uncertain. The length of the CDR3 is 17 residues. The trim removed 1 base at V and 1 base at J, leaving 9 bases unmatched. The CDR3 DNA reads TGCGCCAGCAGTCAATGGCTACATACAGGGGATAACTATGGCTACACCTTC. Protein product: CASSQWLHTGDNYGYTF.

This chain's CDR3 is CASSIVLGQGNGYTF. In DNA form, the CDR3 reads TGTGCCAGTAGTATCGTATTGGGACAGGGCAATGGCTACACCTTC. The chain recombines TRBV19 with TRBJ1-2; 9 nucleotides align to TRBD1. Germline CDR1 LNHDA, CDR2 SQIVND (reference sequence). Trimming cost V 3 bases and J 6 bases; bases outside gene matches: 8. CDR3 length equals 15 residues. Variable domain in full (rest from reference TRBV19 and TRBJ1-2): DGGITQSPKYLFRKEGQNVTLSCEQNLNHDAMYWYRQDPGQGLRLIYYSQIVNDFQKGDIAEGYSVSREKKESFPLTVTSAQKNPTAFYLCASSIVLGQGNGYTFGSGTRLTVV.

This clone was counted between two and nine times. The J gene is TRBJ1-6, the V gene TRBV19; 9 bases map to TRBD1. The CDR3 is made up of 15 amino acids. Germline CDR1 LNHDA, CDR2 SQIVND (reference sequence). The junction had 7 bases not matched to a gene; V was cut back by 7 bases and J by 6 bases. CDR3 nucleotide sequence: TGTGCCAGTACTCTTGGGGACAGGGCTAATTCACCCCTCCACTTT. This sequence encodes CASTLGDRANSPLHF.

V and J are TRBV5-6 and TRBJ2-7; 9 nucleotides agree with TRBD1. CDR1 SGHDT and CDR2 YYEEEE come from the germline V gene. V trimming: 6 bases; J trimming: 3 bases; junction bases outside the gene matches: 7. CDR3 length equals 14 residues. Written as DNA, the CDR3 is TGTGCCAGCACTACAGGGGGCGGTATCTACGAGCAGTACTTC. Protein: CASTTGGGIYEQYF.

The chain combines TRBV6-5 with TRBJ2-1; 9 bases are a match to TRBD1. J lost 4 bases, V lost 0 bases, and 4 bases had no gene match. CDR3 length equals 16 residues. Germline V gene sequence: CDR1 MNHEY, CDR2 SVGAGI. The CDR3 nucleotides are TGTGCCAGCAGTTACTCGGCCGGGACAGGGTACAATGAGCAGTTCTTC. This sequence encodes CASSYSAGTGYNEQFF.

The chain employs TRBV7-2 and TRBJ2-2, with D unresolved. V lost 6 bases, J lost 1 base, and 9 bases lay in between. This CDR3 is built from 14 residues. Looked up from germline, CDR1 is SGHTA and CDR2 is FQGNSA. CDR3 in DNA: TGTGCCAGCAGACTGTTTGAGAACACCGGGGAGCTGTTTTTT. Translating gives CASRLFENTGELFF.

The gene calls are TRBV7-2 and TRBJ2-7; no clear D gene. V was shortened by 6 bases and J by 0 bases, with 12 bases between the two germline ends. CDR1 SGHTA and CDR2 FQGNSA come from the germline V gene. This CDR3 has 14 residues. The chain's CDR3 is CASSMSELSYEQYF. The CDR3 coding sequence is TGTGCCAGCAGTATGAGTGAACTCTCCTACGAGCAGTACTTC. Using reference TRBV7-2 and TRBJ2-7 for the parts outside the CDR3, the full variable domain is GAGVSQSPSNKVTEKGKDVELRCDPISGHTALYWYRQSLGQGLEFLIYFQGNSAPDKSGLPSDRFSAERTGGSVSTLTIQRTQQEDSAVYLCASSMSELSYEQYFGPGTRLTVT.

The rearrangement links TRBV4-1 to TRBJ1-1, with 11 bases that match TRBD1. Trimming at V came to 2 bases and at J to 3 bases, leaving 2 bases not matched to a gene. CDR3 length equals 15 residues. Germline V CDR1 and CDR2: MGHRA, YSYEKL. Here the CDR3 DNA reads TGCGCCAGCAGCCAACTGGGACAGGGGGACACTGAAGCTTTCTTT. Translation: CASSQLGQGDTEAFF.

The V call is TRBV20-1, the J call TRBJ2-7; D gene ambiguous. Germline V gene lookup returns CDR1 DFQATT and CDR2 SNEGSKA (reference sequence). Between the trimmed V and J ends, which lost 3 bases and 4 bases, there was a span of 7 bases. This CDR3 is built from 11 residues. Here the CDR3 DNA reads TGCAGTGCTAGTGACTTTTACGAGCAGTACTTC. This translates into CSASDFYEQYF.

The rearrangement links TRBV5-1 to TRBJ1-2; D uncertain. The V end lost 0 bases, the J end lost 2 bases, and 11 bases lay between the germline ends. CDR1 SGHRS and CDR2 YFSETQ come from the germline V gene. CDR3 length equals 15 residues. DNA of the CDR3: TGCGCCAGCAGCTTGGCCCTGACGGGAAACTATGGCTACACCTTC. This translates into CASSLALTGNYGYTF. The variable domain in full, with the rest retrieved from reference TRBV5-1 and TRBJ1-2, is KAGVTQTPRYLIKTRGQQVTLSCSPISGHRSVSWYQQTPGQGLQFLFEYFSETQRNKGNFPGRFSGRQFSNSRSEMNVSTLELGDSALYLCASSLALTGNYGYTFGSGTRLTVV.

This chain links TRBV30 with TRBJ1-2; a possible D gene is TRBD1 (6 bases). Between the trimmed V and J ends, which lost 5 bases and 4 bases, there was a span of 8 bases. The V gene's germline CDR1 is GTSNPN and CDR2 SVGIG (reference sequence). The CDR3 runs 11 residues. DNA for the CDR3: TGTGCCTGGGGACAGTTCTATGGCTACACCTTC. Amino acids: CAWGQFYGYTF.

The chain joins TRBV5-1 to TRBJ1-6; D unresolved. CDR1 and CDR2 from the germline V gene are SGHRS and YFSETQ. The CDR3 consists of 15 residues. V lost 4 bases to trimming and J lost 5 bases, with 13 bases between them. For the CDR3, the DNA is TGCGCCAGCAGCGCGACGGCCCGGGATAATTCACCCCTCCACTTT. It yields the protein CASSATARDNSPLHF. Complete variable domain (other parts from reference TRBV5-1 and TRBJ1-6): KAGVTQTPRYLIKTRGQQVTLSCSPISGHRSVSWYQQTPGQGLQFLFEYFSETQRNKGNFPGRFSGRQFSNSRSEMNVSTLELGDSALYLCASSATARDNSPLHFGNGTRLTVT.

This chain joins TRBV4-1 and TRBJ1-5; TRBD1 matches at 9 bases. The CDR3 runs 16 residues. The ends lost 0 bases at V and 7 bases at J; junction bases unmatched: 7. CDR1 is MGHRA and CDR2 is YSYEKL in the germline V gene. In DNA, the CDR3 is TGCGCCAGCAGCCAAGACGGTGGACAGGGGTACCAGCCCCAGCATTTT. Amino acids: CASSQDGGQGYQPQHF.

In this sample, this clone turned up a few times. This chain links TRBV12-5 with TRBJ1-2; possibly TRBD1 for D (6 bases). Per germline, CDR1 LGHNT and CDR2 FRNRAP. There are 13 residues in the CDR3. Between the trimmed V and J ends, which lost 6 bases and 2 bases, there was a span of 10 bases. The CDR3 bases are TGTGCTAGTGGCCTAGACAGGAACTATGGCTACACCTTC. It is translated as CASGLDRNYGYTF.

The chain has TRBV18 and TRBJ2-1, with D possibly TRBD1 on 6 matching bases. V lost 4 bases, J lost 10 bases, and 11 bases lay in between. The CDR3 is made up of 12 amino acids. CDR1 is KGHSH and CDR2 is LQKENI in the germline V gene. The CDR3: CASSLLDREQFF. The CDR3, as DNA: TGTGCCAGCTCACTTTTAGACAGGGAGCAGTTCTTC.

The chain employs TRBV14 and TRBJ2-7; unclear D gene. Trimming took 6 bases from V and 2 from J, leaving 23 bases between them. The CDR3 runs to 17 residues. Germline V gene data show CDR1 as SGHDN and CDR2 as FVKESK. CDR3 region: CASSEMRSGQVTYEQYF. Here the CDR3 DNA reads TGTGCCAGCAGTGAAATGAGATCTGGGCAGGTTACCTACGAGCAGTACTTC. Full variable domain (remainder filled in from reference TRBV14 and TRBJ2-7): EAGVTQFPSHSVIEKGQTVTLRCDPISGHDNLYWYRRVMGKEIKFLLHFVKESKQDESGMPNNRFLAERTGGTYSTLKVQPAELEDSGVYFCASSEMRSGQVTYEQYFGPGTRLTVT.

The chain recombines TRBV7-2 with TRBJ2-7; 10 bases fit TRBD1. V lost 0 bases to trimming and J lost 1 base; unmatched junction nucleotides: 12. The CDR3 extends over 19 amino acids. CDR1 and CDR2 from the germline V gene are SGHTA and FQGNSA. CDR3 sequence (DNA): TGTGCCAGCAGCTTAGCGCTAGGGACAGGGGCGTGGGGATCCTACGAGCAGTACTTC. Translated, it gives CASSLALGTGAWGSYEQYF.

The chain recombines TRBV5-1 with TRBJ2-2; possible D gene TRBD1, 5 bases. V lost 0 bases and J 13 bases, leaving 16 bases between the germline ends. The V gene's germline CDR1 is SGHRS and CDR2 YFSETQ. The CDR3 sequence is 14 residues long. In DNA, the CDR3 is TGCGCCAGCAGCTTGGGATTTACGCAGGGTGTGCTGTTTTTT. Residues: CASSLGFTQGVLFF.

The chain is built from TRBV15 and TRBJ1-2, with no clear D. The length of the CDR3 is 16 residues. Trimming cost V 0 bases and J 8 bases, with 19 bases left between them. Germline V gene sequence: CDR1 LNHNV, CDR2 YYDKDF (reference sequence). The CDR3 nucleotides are TGTGCCACCAGCAGAGATAGCGGTATCATACATGCCGGCTACACCTTC. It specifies CATSRDSGIIHAGYTF.

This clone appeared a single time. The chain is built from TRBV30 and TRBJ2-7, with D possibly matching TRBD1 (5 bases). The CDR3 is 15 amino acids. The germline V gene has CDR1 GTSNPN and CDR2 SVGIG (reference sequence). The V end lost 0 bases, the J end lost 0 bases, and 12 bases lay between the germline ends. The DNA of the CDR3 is TGTGCCTGGAGTGTAGATAGCAGGGCCTCCTACGAGCAGTACTTC. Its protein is CAWSVDSRASYEQYF.